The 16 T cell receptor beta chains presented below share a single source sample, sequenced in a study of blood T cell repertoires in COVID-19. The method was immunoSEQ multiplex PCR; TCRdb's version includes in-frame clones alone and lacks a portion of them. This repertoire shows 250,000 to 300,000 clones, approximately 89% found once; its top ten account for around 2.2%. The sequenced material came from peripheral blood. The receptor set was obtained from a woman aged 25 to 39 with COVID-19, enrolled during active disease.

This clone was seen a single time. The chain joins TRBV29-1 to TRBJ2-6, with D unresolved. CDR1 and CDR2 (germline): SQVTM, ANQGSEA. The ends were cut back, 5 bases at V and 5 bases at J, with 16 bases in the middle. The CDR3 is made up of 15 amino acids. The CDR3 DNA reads TGCAGCGTTTGTGAGGAACTAAGTCGGGCCAACGTCCTGACTTTC. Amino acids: CSVCEELSRANVLTF.

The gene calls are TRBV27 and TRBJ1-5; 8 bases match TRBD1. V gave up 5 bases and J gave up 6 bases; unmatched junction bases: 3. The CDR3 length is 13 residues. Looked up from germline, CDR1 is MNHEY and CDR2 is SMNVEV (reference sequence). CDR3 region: CASSTGGGQPQHF. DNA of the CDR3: TGTGCCAGCAGTACAGGGGGAGGTCAGCCCCAGCATTTT.

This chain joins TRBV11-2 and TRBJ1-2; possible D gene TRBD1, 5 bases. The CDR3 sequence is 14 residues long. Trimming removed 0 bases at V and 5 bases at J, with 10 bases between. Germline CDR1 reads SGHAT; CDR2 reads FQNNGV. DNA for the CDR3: TGTGCCAGCAGCTTAGAGCGGGGCCTATATGGCTACACCTTC. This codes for CASSLERGLYGYTF.

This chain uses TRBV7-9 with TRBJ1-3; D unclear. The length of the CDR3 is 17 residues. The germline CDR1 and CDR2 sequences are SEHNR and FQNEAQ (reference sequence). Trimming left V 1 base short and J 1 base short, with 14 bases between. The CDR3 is CASSLVAPEISGNTIYF. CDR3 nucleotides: TGTGCCAGCAGCTTAGTAGCGCCAGAAATATCTGGAAACACCATATATTTT.

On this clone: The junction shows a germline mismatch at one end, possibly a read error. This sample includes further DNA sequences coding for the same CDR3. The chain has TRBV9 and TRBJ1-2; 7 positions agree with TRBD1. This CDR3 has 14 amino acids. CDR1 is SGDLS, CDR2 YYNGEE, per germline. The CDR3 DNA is TGTGCCAGTAGCGCCGGGACAGCGACCCTTGGCTACACCTTC. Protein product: CASSAGTATLGYTF.

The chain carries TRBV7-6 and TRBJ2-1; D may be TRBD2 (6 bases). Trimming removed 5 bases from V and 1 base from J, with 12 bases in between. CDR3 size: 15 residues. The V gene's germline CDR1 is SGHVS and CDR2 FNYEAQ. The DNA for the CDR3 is TGTGCCAGCAGCCCAGTGGCGGGATCCTACAATGAGCAGTTCTTC. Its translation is CASSPVAGSYNEQFF.

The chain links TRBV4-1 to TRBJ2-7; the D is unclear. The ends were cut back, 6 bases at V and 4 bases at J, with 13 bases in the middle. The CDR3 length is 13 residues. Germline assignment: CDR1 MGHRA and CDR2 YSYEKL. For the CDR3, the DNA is TGCGCCAGCAGTCTTAGCACCCAATACGAGCAGTACTTC. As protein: CASSLSTQYEQYF.

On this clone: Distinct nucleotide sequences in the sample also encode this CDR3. This CDR3 is CASSYSTGGDTEAFF. CDR3 nucleotides: TGTGCCAGCAGTTACTCGACAGGGGGTGACACTGAAGCTTTCTTT. The chain employs TRBV6-5 and TRBJ1-1; 9 nucleotides match TRBD1. Germline V gene lookup returns CDR1 MNHEY and CDR2 SVGAGI. J gave up 3 bases and V 0 bases, and 2 bases lay outside the gene matches. The CDR3 has 15 amino acids.

In nucleotides, the CDR3 is TGTGCCAGCAGCTCGACAGGGCTGAGCACTGAAGCTTTCTTT. Translation: CASSSTGLSTEAFF. The chain links TRBV7-2 to TRBJ1-1; 7 bases fit TRBD1. This CDR3 is 14 amino acids long. Losses at the gene ends were 4 bases for V and 4 bases for J; bases not matched to a gene: 6. Germline V gene data show CDR1 as SGHTA and CDR2 as FQGNSA.

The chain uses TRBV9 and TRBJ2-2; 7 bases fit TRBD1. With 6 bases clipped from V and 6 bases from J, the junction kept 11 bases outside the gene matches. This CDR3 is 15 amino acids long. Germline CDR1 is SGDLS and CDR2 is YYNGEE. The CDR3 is CASTLGQVEAGELFF. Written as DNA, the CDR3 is TGTGCCAGCACCTTAGGACAGGTAGAGGCCGGGGAGCTGTTTTTT. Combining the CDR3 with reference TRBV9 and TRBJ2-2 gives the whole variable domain DSGVTQTPKHLITATGQRVTLRCSPRSGDLSVYWYQQSLDQGLQFLIQYYNGEERAKGNILERFSAQQFPDLHSELNLSSLELGDSALYFCASTLGQVEAGELFFGEGSRLTVL.

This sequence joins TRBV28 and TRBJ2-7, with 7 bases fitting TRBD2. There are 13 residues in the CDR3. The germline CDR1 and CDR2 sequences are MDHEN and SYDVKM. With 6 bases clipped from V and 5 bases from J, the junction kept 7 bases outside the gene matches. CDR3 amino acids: CASSPGLSHEQYF. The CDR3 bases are TGTGCCAGCAGCCCGGGACTAAGCCACGAGCAGTACTTC.

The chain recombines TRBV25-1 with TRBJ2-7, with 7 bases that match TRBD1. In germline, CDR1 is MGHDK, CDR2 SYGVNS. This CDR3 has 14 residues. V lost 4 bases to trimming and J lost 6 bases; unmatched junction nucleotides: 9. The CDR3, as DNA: TGTGCCAGCAGTGGTGACAGGGAGTGGAGCGAGCAGTACTTC. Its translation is CASSGDREWSEQYF.

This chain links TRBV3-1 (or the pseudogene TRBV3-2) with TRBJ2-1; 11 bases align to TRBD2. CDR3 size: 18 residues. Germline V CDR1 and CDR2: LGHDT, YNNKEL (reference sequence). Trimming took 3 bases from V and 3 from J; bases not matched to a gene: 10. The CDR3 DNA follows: TGTGCCAGCAGCCAGGGACTAGCGGACCCGTATTACTACAATGAGCAGTTCTTC. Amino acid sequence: CASSQGLADPYYYNEQFF.

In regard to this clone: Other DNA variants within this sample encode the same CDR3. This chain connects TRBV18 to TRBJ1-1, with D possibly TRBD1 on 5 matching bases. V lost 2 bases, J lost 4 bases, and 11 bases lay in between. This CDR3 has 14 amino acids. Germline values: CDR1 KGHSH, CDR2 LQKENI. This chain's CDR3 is CASSPSGRGTEAFF. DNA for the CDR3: TGTGCCAGCTCACCATCAGGGCGGGGCACTGAAGCTTTCTTT.

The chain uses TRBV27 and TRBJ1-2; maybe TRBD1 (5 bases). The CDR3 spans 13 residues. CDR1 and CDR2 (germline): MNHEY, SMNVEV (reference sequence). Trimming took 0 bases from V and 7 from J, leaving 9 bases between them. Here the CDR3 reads CASSLSNQGGYTF. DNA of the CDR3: TGTGCCAGCAGTTTATCGAATCAGGGTGGCTACACCTTC.

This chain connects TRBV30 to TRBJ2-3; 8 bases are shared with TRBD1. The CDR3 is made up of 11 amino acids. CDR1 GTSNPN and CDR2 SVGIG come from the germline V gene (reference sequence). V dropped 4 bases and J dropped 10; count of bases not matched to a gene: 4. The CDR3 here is CAWTGGASQYF. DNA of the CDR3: TGTGCCTGGACAGGGGGCGCGTCGCAGTATTTT.